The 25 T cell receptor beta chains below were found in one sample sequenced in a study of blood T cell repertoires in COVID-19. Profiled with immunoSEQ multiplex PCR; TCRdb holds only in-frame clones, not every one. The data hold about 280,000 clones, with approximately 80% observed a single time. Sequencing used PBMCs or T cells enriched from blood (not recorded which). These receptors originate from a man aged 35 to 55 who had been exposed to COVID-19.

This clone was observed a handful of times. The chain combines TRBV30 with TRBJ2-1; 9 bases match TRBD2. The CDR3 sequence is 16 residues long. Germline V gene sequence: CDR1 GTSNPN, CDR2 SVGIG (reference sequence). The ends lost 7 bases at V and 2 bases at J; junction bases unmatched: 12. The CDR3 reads CALKREVRAAYNEQFF. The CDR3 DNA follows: TGTGCCTTGAAGCGGGAGGTCCGTGCTGCCTACAATGAGCAGTTCTTC.

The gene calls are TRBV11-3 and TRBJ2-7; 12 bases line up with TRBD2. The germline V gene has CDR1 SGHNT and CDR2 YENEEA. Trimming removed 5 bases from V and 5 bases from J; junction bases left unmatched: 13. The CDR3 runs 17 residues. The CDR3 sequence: CASSLAGLAGSGDEQYF. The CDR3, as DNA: TGTGCCAGCAGCCTCGCTGGACTAGCGGGAAGCGGGGACGAGCAGTACTTC.

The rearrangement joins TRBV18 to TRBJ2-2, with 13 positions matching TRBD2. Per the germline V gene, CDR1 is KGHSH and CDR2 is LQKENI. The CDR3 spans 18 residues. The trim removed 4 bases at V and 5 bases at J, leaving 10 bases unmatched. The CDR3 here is CASSLTGTSGMWTGELFF. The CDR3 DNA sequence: TGTGCCAGCTCACTTACCGGGACTAGCGGGATGTGGACCGGGGAGCTGTTTTTT.

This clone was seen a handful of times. CDR3 amino acids: CASSPGQGHSPLHF. DNA of the CDR3: TGCGCCAGCAGCCCAGGACAGGGACACTCACCCCTCCACTTT. J is TRBJ1-6 and V is TRBV5-1, with 8 bases matching TRBD1. Trimming cost V 4 bases and J 10 bases; bases outside gene matches: 7. CDR1 is SGHRS and CDR2 is YFSETQ in the germline V gene. This CDR3 is 14 amino acids long.

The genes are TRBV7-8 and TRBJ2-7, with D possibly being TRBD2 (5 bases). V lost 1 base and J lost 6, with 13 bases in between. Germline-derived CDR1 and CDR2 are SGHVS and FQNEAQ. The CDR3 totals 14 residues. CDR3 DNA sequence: TGTGCCAGCAGCTTAGACGGGGTCGCTACCGAGCAGTACTTC. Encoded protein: CASSLDGVATEQYF.

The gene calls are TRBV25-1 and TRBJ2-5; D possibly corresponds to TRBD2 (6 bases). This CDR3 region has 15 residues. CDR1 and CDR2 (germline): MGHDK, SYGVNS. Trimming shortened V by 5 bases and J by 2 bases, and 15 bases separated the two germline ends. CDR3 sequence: CASSLETSPQETQYF. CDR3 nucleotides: TGTGCCAGCAGTTTGGAGACTAGTCCACAAGAGACCCAGTACTTC. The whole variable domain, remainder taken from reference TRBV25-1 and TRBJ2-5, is EADIYQTPRYLVIGTGKKITLECSQTMGHDKMYWYQQDPGMELHLIHYSYGVNSTEKGDLSSESTVSRIRTEHFPLTLESARPSHTSQYLCASSLETSPQETQYFGPGTRLLVL.

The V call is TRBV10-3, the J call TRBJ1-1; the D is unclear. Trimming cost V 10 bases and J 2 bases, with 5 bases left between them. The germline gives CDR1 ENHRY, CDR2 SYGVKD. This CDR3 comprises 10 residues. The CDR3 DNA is TGTGCCACCCGTAACACTGAAGCTTTCTTT. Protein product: CATRNTEAFF.

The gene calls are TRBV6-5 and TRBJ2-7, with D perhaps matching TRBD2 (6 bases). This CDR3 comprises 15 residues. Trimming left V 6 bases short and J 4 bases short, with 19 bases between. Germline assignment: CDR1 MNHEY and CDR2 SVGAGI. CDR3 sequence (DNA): TGTGCCAGCAGCACGACTTCACTTGGGGGGTACGAGCAGTACTTC. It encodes CASSTTSLGGYEQYF.

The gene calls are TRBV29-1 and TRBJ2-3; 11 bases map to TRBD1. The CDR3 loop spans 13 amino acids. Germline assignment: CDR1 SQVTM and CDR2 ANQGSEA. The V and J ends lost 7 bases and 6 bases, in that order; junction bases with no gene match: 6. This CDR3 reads CSDGQGAGDTQYF. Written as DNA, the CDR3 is TGCAGCGATGGACAGGGGGCTGGGGATACGCAGTATTTT.

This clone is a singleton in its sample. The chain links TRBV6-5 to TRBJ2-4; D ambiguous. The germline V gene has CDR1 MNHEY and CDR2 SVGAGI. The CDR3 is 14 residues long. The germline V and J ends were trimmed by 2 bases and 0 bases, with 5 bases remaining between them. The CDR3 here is CASSYRVAKNIQYF. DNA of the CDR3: TGTGCCAGCAGTTACCGAGTAGCCAAAAACATTCAGTACTTC.

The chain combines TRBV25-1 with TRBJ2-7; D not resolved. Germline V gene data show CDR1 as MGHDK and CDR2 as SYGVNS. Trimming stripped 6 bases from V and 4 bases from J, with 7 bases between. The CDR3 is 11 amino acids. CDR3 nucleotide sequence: TGTGCCAGCAGGTTAATTTACGAGCAGTACTTC. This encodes CASRLIYEQYF.

As DNA, the CDR3 is TGTGCCAGCAGCGACGCTGGCGGGAAGGCCCGTGAGCAGTTCTTC. This gives the protein CASSDAGGKAREQFF. The V call is TRBV7-3, the J call TRBJ2-1; D perhaps matches TRBD2 (6 bases). The germline V gene encodes CDR1 SGHTA and CDR2 FQGTGA. The CDR3 has 15 amino acids. Trimming pared 5 bases from V and 9 bases from J, leaving 20 bases between.

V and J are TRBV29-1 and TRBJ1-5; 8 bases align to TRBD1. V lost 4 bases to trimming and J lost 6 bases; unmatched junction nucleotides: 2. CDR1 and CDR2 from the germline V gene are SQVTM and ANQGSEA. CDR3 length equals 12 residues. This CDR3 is CSVGQGRQPQHF. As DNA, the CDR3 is TGCAGCGTTGGACAGGGGCGTCAGCCCCAGCATTTT. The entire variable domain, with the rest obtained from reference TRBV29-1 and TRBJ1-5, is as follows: SAVISQKPSRDICQRGTSLTIQCQVDSQVTMMFWYRQQPGQSLTLIATANQGSEATYESGFVIDKFPISRPNLTFSTLTVSNMSPEDSSIYLCSVGQGRQPQHFGDGTRLSIL.

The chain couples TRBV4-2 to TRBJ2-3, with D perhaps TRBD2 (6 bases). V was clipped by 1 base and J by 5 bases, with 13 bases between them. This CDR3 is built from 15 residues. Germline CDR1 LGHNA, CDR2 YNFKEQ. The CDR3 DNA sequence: TGTGCCAGCAGCCAAGTCTTGAGGCGGGGAGATACGCAGTATTTT. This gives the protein CASSQVLRRGDTQYF.

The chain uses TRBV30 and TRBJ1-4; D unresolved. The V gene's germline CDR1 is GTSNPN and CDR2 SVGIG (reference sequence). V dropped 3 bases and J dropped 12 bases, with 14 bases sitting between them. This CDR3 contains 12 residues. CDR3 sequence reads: CAWSRGREQLFF. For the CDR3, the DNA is TGTGCCTGGAGCAGAGGACGGGAGCAACTGTTTTTT.

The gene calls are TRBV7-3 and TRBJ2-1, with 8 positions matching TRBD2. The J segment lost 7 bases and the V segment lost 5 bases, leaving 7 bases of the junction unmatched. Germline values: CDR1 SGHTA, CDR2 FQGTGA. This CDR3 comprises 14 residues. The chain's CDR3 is CASSPGTSWNEQFF. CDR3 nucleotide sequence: TGTGCCAGCAGCCCGGGGACTAGTTGGAATGAGCAGTTCTTC.

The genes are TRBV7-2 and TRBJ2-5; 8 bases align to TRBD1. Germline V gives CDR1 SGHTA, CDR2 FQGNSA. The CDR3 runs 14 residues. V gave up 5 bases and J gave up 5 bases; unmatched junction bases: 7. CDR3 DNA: TGTGCCAGCAGCCCGGGACAGGAGGGTGAGACCCAGTACTTC. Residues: CASSPGQEGETQYF.

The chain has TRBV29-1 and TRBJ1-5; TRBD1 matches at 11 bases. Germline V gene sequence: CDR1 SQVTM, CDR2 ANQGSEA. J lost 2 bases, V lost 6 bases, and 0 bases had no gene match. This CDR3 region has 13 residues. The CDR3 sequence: CSVGQGGNQPQHF. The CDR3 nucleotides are TGCAGCGTGGGACAGGGGGGCAATCAGCCCCAGCATTTT.

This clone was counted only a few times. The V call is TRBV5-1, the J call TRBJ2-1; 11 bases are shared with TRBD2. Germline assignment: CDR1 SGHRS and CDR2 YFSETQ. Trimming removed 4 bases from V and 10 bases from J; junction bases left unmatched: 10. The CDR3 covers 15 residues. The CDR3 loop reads CASSPTSGSLWEQFF. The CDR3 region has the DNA TGCGCCAGCAGCCCAACTAGCGGGAGTCTCTGGGAGCAGTTCTTC.

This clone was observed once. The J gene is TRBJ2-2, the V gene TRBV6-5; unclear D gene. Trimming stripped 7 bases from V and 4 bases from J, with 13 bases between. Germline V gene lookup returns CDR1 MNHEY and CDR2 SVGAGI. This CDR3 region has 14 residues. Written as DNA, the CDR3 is TGTGCCAGCACCGTGGGTCAGGTCACCGGGGAGCTGTTTTTT. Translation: CASTVGQVTGELFF.

The CDR3 DNA sequence: TGTGCCAGCAGCCTGACAGGGGAGGAGAGGCCCCAGCATTTT. Translation: CASSLTGEERPQHF. The rearrangement joins TRBV6-5 to TRBJ1-5, with 8 positions matching TRBD1. Germline assignment: CDR1 MNHEY and CDR2 SVGAGI. With V trimmed by 6 bases and J by 9 bases, 10 bases remained unmatched. The CDR3 spans 14 residues.

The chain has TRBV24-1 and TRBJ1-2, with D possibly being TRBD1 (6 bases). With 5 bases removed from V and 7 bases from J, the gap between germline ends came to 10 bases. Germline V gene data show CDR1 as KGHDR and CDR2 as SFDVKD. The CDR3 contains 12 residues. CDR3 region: CATSATGFGYTF. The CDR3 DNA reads TGTGCCACCAGTGCCACAGGGTTTGGCTACACCTTC.

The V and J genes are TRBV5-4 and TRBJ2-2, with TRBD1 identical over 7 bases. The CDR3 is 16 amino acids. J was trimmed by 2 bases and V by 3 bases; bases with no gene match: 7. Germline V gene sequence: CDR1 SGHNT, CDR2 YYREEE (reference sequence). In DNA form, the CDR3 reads TGTGCCAGCAGCTATGGGACAGCGGTAAACACCGGGGAGCTGTTTTTT. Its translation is CASSYGTAVNTGELFF.

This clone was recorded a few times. CDR3 nucleotide sequence: TGCGCCAGCAGCTTGGATTCCGTCAGAAAGAATGGCTACACCTTC. Protein product: CASSLDSVRKNGYTF. The rearrangement joins TRBV5-1 to TRBJ1-2; D gene ambiguous. Trimming removed 0 bases from V and 6 bases from J, with 15 bases in between. CDR1 and CDR2 (germline): SGHRS, YFSETQ. The length of the CDR3 is 15 residues.

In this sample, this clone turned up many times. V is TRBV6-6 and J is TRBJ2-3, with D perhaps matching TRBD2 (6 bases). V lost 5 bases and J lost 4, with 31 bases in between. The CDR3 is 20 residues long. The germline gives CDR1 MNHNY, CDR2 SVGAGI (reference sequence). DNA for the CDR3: TGTGCCAGCAGTCCCCCCCGGATCGGGGCCGGGACTGTTAGTGCAGATACGCAGTATTTT. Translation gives CASSPPRIGAGTVSADTQYF.